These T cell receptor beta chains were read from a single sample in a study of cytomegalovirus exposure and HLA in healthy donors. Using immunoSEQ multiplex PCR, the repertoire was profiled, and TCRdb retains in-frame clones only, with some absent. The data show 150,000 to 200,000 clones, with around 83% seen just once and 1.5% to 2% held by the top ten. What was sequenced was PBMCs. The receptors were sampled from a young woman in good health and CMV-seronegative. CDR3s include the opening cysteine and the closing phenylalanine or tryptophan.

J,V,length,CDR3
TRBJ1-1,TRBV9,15,CASSAETVLGTEAFF
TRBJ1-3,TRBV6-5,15,CASTAGVGLRNTIYF
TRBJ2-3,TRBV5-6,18,CASSLWKDRVQVRDTQYF
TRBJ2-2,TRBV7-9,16,CASRVMAVGNTGELFF
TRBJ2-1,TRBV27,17,CASSLWTGTGAYNEQFF
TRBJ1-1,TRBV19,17,CASTRAAGVVVGTEAFF
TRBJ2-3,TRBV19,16,CASSIATSISWDTQYF
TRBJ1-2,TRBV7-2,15,CASSFSVAGAVGYTF
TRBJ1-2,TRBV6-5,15,CASSGGFGAEIGYTF
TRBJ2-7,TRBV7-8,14,CASSSKRERDEQYF
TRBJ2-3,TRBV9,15,CASSVGLAVTDTQYF